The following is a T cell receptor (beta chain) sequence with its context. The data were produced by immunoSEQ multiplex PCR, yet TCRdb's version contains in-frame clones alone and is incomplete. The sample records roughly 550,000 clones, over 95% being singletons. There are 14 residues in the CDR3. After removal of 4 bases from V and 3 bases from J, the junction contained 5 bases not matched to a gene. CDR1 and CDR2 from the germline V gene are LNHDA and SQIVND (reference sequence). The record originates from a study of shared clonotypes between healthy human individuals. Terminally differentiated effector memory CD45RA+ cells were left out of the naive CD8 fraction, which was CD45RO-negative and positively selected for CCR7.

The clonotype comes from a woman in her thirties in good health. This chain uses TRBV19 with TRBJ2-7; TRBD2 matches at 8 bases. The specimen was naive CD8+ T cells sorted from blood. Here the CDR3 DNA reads TGTGCCAGTAGTACTGGACTAGCAGACTACGAGCAGTACTTC. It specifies CASSTGLADYEQYF.